Shown below are 8 T cell receptor beta chains from a single sample sequenced in a study of T cell responses to AZD1222 COVID-19 vaccine. Only in-frame clones appear in the TCRdb table, and some are missing; sequencing was by immunoSEQ multiplex PCR. This sample has 140,000 to 150,000 clones, with 70% to 90% found just once. The sequencing here drew on peripheral blood, taken on day 0 of AZD1222 vaccination. Source of these receptors: an adult in good health.

The genes are TRBV5-1 and TRBJ2-5, with D possibly being TRBD1 or TRBD2 (5 bases each). Germline V gene sequence: CDR1 SGHRS, CDR2 YFSETQ. Trimming took off 2 bases at V and 2 bases at J, with 13 bases between the two ends. This CDR3 region has 15 residues. The CDR3 DNA follows: TGCGCCAGCAGCTTTCAGGGAGTAGGGCAAGAGACCCAGTACTTC. Amino acids: CASSFQGVGQETQYF.

The rearrangement uses TRBV15 and TRBJ2-1; 7 bases match TRBD2. The length of the CDR3 is 16 residues. The ends lost 5 bases at V and 1 base at J; junction bases unmatched: 8. Looked up from germline, CDR1 is LNHNV and CDR2 is YYDKDF (reference sequence). This CDR3 reads CATSRNERGSYNEQFF. Written as DNA, the CDR3 is TGTGCCACCAGCCGGAATGAGCGGGGTTCCTACAATGAGCAGTTCTTC. The complete variable domain, with remaining parts taken from reference TRBV15 and TRBJ2-1, reads DAMVIQNPRYQVTQFGKPVTLSCSQTLNHNVMYWYQQKSSQAPKLLFHYYDKDFNNEADTPDNFQSRRPNTSFCFLDIRSPGLGDTAMYLCATSRNERGSYNEQFFGPGTRLTVL.

CDR3 DNA sequence: TGTGCCAGCAGTGAACGCCGGGGGGCAAACTATGGCTACACCTTC. This translates into CASSERRGANYGYTF. The chain uses TRBV6-1 and TRBJ1-2, with D possibly being TRBD1 (6 bases). V lost 2 bases, J lost 2 bases, and 12 bases lay in between. The CDR3 is 15 residues long. Germline CDR1 and CDR2: MNHNS and SASEGT.

The chain joins TRBV10-3 to TRBJ1-1; D unclear. The CDR3 is 11 amino acids. Germline V gives CDR1 ENHRY, CDR2 SYGVKD. Trimming left V 6 bases short and J 5 bases short, with 7 bases between. CDR3 nucleotide sequence: TGTGCCATCAGAGGCGGGACTGAAGCTTTCTTT. It codes for CAIRGGTEAFF.

V is TRBV5-1 and J is TRBJ1-6, with a possible D match to TRBD1 (5 bases). V shed 5 bases and J shed 8 bases, with 14 bases lying between them. Germline values: CDR1 SGHRS, CDR2 YFSETQ. This CDR3 has 14 residues. CDR3 in amino acids: CASRQGPTDSPLHF. The DNA of the CDR3 is TGCGCCAGCAGACAAGGACCGACAGATTCACCCCTCCACTTT.

The chain recombines TRBV2 with TRBJ2-1, with 11 bases matching TRBD1. CDR3 length: 12 residues. Unmatched junction bases numbered 3, after V lost 10 bases and J lost 7 bases. Looked up from germline, CDR1 is SNHLY and CDR2 is FYNNEI. The CDR3 sequence is CATGTGGNEQFF. For the CDR3, the DNA is TGTGCCACCGGGACAGGGGGTAATGAGCAGTTCTTC.

This chain links TRBV5-8 with TRBJ1-6; D not certain. Between the trimmed V and J ends, which lost 4 bases and 9 bases, there was a span of 5 bases. CDR1 is SGHTS and CDR2 is YDEGEE in the germline V gene. This CDR3 is built from 11 residues. CDR3 in DNA: TGTGCCAGCAGCCCCGGTTCACCCCTCCACTTT. It codes for CASSPGSPLHF.

The J gene is TRBJ2-6, the V gene TRBV7-9; D unclear. The germline V gene encodes CDR1 SEHNR and CDR2 FQNEAQ (reference sequence). V was pared by 2 bases and J by 0 bases, with 8 bases between. The CDR3 is 16 residues long. The CDR3 is CASSLLVHSGANVLTF. The DNA of the CDR3 is TGTGCCAGCAGCTTATTAGTACACTCTGGGGCCAACGTCCTGACTTTC.